One and the same sample provided the 19 T cell receptor beta chains below, sequenced in a study of cytomegalovirus exposure and HLA in healthy donors. It was with 60 Vbeta and 13 Jbeta primers that the PCR ran. The table came from immunoSEQ multiplex PCR; TCRdb's copy has only in-frame clones and leaves some out. In all, the sample yields about 200,000 clones. Sequenced input: PBMCs. The receptors come from a boy aged 10-17 years in good health and CMV-seronegative.

The V call is TRBV15, the J call TRBJ1-2; a weak D match, TRBD1 (6 bases). Germline lookup yields CDR1 LNHNV and CDR2 YYDKDF (reference sequence). V lost 3 bases to trimming and J lost 4 bases, with 12 bases between them. The CDR3 totals 14 residues. CDR3 nucleotides: TGTGCCACCAGCAGGGACAGTGGGGCCTATGGCTACACCTTC. Translating it yields CATSRDSGAYGYTF.

The chain couples TRBV6-5 to TRBJ1-1, with TRBD1 matching 8 bases. Looked up from germline, CDR1 is MNHEY and CDR2 is SVGAGI. This CDR3 is 15 amino acids long. Trimming cost V 3 bases and J 4 bases; bases outside gene matches: 7. The CDR3 region has the DNA TGTGCCAGCAGTTATCACAGGGGGGGGGCCACTGAAGCTTTCTTT. Translated: CASSYHRGGATEAFF.

V usage is TRBV7-8 and J usage is TRBJ2-3; TRBD1 matches at 9 bases. Germline CDR1 reads SGHVS; CDR2 reads FQNEAQ. V lost 5 bases and J lost 4; bases outside the gene matches: 7. The CDR3 covers 15 residues. CDR3 sequence reads: CASSRRDRDSDTQYF. Here the CDR3 DNA reads TGTGCCAGCAGCCGCAGGGACAGGGACTCAGATACGCAGTATTTT.

The chain has TRBV4-2 and TRBJ2-7, with TRBD2 matching 9 bases. Looked up from germline, CDR1 is LGHNA and CDR2 is YNFKEQ. The CDR3 extends over 17 amino acids. The junction had 9 bases not matched to a gene; V was cut back by 3 bases and J by 0 bases. The CDR3 here is CASSHSFGGGASYEQYF. In nucleotides, the CDR3 is TGTGCCAGCAGCCATTCCTTCGGCGGGGGGGCCTCCTACGAGCAGTACTTC.

V gene TRBV30 combines with J gene TRBJ2-5, with D hard to call. Trimming removed 0 bases at V and 4 bases at J, with 6 bases between. Germline V gives CDR1 GTSNPN, CDR2 SVGIG (reference sequence). This CDR3 comprises 12 residues. CDR3 DNA sequence: TGTGCCTGGAGTGTACGCGGAGAGACCCAGTACTTC. It encodes CAWSVRGETQYF. Full variable domain (missing parts from reference TRBV30 and TRBJ2-5): SQTIHQWPATLVQPVGSPLSLECTVEGTSNPNLYWYRQAAGRGLQLLFYSVGIGQISSEVPQNLSASRPQDRQFILSSKKLLLSDSGFYLCAWSVRGETQYFGPGTRLLVL.

The rearrangement joins TRBV9 to TRBJ1-3; D not certain. The CDR3 is 16 amino acids. CDR1 is SGDLS, CDR2 YYNGEE, per germline. Deletions cut 0 bases from V and 0 bases from J, with 10 bases between. CDR3 DNA: TGTGCCAGCAGCGTAGACGCGTATTCCTCTGGAAACACCATATATTTT. This translates into CASSVDAYSSGNTIYF.

The V gene is TRBV6-6, the J gene TRBJ1-2; D unresolved. The V gene lost 2 bases and the J gene lost 11 bases, with 15 bases spanning the gap. Germline loops: CDR1 MNHNY, CDR2 SVGAGI (reference sequence). The CDR3 runs to 13 residues. This CDR3 is CASSYPIVRSYTF. Here the CDR3 DNA reads TGTGCCAGCAGTTACCCAATCGTTAGGAGTTACACCTTC.

This chain connects TRBV5-1 to TRBJ1-3, with TRBD1 identical over 10 bases. V dropped 4 bases and J dropped 8; count of bases not matched to a gene: 15. This CDR3 has 17 residues. Germline values: CDR1 SGHRS, CDR2 YFSETQ. In nucleotides, the CDR3 is TGCGCCAGCAGCCCGGGACAGGGGAGACCGGGGTTGGACACCATATATTTT. Its protein product is CASSPGQGRPGLDTIYF. Full variable domain (outside the CDR3, taken from reference TRBV5-1 and TRBJ1-3): KAGVTQTPRYLIKTRGQQVTLSCSPISGHRSVSWYQQTPGQGLQFLFEYFSETQRNKGNFPGRFSGRQFSNSRSEMNVSTLELGDSALYLCASSPGQGRPGLDTIYFGEGSWLTVV.

This chain uses TRBV28 with TRBJ1-1; tentative D call: TRBD1 (6 bases). Trimming cost V 7 bases and J 5 bases, with 8 bases left between them. Germline V CDR1 and CDR2: MDHEN, SYDVKM. This CDR3 is 11 amino acids long. This chain's CDR3 is CASNRGTEAFF. DNA of the CDR3: TGTGCCAGCAATAGGGGGACTGAAGCTTTCTTT.

The chain joins TRBV7-3 to TRBJ2-3; D unresolved. This CDR3 is built from 13 residues. The V gene lost 2 bases and the J gene lost 4 bases, with 7 bases spanning the gap. The germline CDR1 and CDR2 sequences are SGHTA and FQGTGA. CDR3 coding DNA: TGTGCCAGCAGCTTAGAACGGGCAGATACGCAGTATTTT. This sequence encodes CASSLERADTQYF.

The gene calls are TRBV10-2 and TRBJ2-7, with D perhaps TRBD2 (6 bases). Trimming took 2 bases from V and 2 from J, leaving 10 bases between them. Germline V CDR1 and CDR2: WSHSY, SAAADI. The CDR3 totals 14 residues. CDR3 region: CASSEGDLTYEQYF. Written as DNA, the CDR3 is TGCGCCAGCAGTGAGGGGGACTTAACCTACGAGCAGTACTTC.

V gene TRBV30 combines with J gene TRBJ1-4; 10 bases align to TRBD1. Unmatched junction bases numbered 14, after V lost 5 bases and J lost 8 bases. Germline CDR1 GTSNPN, CDR2 SVGIG (reference sequence). This CDR3 comprises 16 residues. DNA of the CDR3: TGTGCCTGGGAGGAAGGTTTCGGGACAGGGGAAGAAAAACTGTTTTTT. It specifies CAWEEGFGTGEEKLFF.

CDR3 coding DNA: TGTGCCAGCAGCTTGGGACTAGCGGGGGCCTACAATGAGCAGTTCTTC. Its translation is CASSLGLAGAYNEQFF. The rearrangement joins TRBV5-5 to TRBJ2-1; 12 nucleotides match TRBD2. The CDR3 spans 16 residues. Germline V gene data show CDR1 as SGHKS and CDR2 as YYEKEE (reference sequence). The V gene end was trimmed by 0 bases and the J gene end by 2 bases; junction bases not matched to a gene: 0.

This chain links TRBV11-3 with TRBJ2-1; TRBD2 matches 7 bases. CDR1 is SGHNT, CDR2 YENEEA, per germline. V shed 0 bases and J 8 bases; nucleotides not matched to a gene: 1. The CDR3 is 13 amino acids. CDR3 DNA sequence: TGTGCCAGCAGCTTAGAAACTAGCGATGAGCAGTTCTTC. Residues: CASSLETSDEQFF.

The J gene is TRBJ1-1, the V gene TRBV5-5; tentatively, D is TRBD1 (5 bases). CDR3 length equals 15 residues. Germline loops: CDR1 SGHKS, CDR2 YYEKEE (reference sequence). The germline V and J ends were trimmed by 1 base and 3 bases, with 13 bases remaining between them. CDR3 amino acids: CASSLIAGPDTEAFF. The CDR3 DNA follows: TGTGCCAGCAGCTTGATCGCAGGGCCGGACACTGAAGCTTTCTTT.

This sequence joins TRBV18 and TRBJ1-1; D unresolved. V was shortened by 4 bases and J by 1 base, with 10 bases between the two germline ends. The CDR3 spans 14 residues. Germline CDR1 and CDR2: KGHSH and LQKENI. The CDR3 sequence is CASSRLARNTEAFF. Here the CDR3 DNA reads TGTGCCAGCTCACGCTTGGCTAGGAACACTGAAGCTTTCTTT.

This sequence joins TRBV4-1 and TRBJ1-1; TRBD1 might be the D (5 bases). From germline, CDR1 is MGHRA and CDR2 YSYEKL. The V gene lost 4 bases and the J gene lost 0 bases, with 15 bases spanning the gap. The CDR3 extends over 16 amino acids. CDR3 sequence (DNA): TGCGCCAGCAGCCGCGGTTCAACAGGCTTGAACACTGAAGCTTTCTTT. Translated: CASSRGSTGLNTEAFF.

V usage is TRBV30 and J usage is TRBJ1-5; a possible D gene is TRBD1 (5 bases). The germline V and J ends were trimmed by 4 bases and 6 bases, with 10 bases remaining between them. The CDR3 runs 12 residues. Germline-derived CDR1 and CDR2 are GTSNPN and SVGIG (reference sequence). CDR3 sequence: CAWNRGFQPQHF. The DNA for the CDR3 is TGTGCCTGGAATAGGGGCTTTCAGCCCCAGCATTTT.

The genes are TRBV11-3 and TRBJ2-7; TRBD1 agrees at 12 bases. Germline-derived CDR1 and CDR2 are SGHNT and YENEEA. V gave up 5 bases and J gave up 0 bases; unmatched junction bases: 5. This CDR3 region has 16 residues. CDR3 region: CASSPGQGAGSYEQYF. CDR3 in DNA: TGTGCCAGCAGCCCGGGACAGGGGGCCGGCTCCTACGAGCAGTACTTC.